These T cell receptor beta chains were read from a single sample in a study of blood T cells in healthy people across ages. Using its own MiXCR run on the 5' RACE reads, TCRdb lists one record per CDR3 protein. The sample has nearly 800,000 distinct CDR3 sequences; approximately 25% are singletons. These data were also filed under a second study, of T cells of mothers and their children.

The sequencing sample was made of blood. These receptors came from a boy aged 5-17 years in good health. CDR3s include the opening cysteine and the closing phenylalanine or tryptophan. A D gene is named only where the DNA matches it firmly. A clone size is listed for some rows: how often the clone was seen (once, few, many), or a class if it is expanded.

TRBJ2-1 NA TRBD2 TRBV5-1 CASSLALNSGSSYNEQFF TGCGCCAGCAGCTTGGCCCTGAATAGCGGGAGCTCCTACAATGAGCAGTTCTTC
TRBJ1-4 few TRBD1 TRBV20-1 CSARPGQGADNEKLFF TGCAGTGCTAGACCAGGACAGGGGGCGGATAATGAAAAACTGTTTTTT
TRBJ1-1 many TRBD1 TRBV7-6 CASSLRQGDTEAFF TGTGCCAGCAGCTTAAGACAGGGAGACACTGAAGCTTTCTTT
TRBJ1-2 NA NA TRBV18 CASSPREGGYGYTF TGTGCCAGCTCACCACGGGAGGGAGGCTATGGCTACACCTTC
TRBJ1-1 few NA TRBV29-1 CSVLTGTNTEAFF TGCAGCGTACTAACCGGGACAAACACTGAAGCTTTCTTT
TRBJ2-3 few NA TRBV4-2 CASSQGLRGSTDTQYF TGTGCCAGCAGCCAAGGTTTACGGGGCAGCACAGATACGCAGTATTTT
TRBJ2-1 NA NA TRBV27 CASSSPGLNEQFF TGTGCCAGCAGTTCCCCGGGTTTGAATGAGCAGTTCTTC
TRBJ1-2 NA NA TRBV6-2/TRBV6-3 CASSNTGTYGYTF TGTGCCAGCAGTAACACCGGGACCTATGGCTACACCTTC
TRBJ1-1 NA NA TRBV15 CATSSKSQGSTEAFF TGTGCCACCAGCAGTAAGAGTCAGGGGTCAACTGAAGCTTTCTTT
TRBJ2-2 NA TRBD1 TRBV28 CASRGQGSGNTGELFF TGTGCCAGCAGGGGACAGGGGAGCGGGAACACCGGGGAGCTGTTTTTT
TRBJ2-2 NA NA TRBV4-3 CASSQEVVVGRQGSMNTGELFF TGCGCCAGCAGCCAAGAGGTTGTGGTGGGTAGGCAGGGGTCCATGAACACCGGGGAGCTGTTTTTT
TRBJ1-2 few NA TRBV7-9 CASGRGTDGYTF TGTGCCAGCGGCCGGGGAACAGACGGCTACACCTTC
TRBJ1-1 few NA TRBV6-2/TRBV6-3 CASCHTVTEAFF TGTGCCTCTTGCCATACAGTGACTGAAGCTTTCTTT
TRBJ2-5 few TRBD1 TRBV29-1 CSVVDRGFEETQYF TGCAGCGTTGTGGACAGGGGGTTTGAAGAGACCCAGTACTTC
TRBJ1-6 NA NA TRBV6-5 CASSPRPEDNSPLHF TGTGCCAGCAGCCCCAGACCGGAGGATAATTCACCCCTCCACTTT
TRBJ2-6 NA TRBD2 TRBV7-3 CASSYEAGVYGANVLTF TGTGCCAGCAGCTACGAAGCGGGGGTATATGGGGCCAACGTCCTGACTTTC
TRBJ2-3 NA NA TRBV28 CVTRRDTTDTQYF TGTGTGACAAGGAGGGATACCACAGATACGCAGTATTTT
TRBJ2-1 NA NA TRBV7-2 CASSLAARGSLAASTTEQFF TGTGCCAGCAGCTTAGCGGCCAGGGGGTCACTAGCGGCCTCTACAACTGAGCAGTTCTTC
TRBJ2-7 NA TRBD2 TRBV7-9 CASSPRIGTTNYEQYF TGTGCCAGCAGCCCCCGAATCGGGACTACAAACTACGAGCAGTACTTC
TRBJ2-4 few NA TRBV5-6 CASSNTGQKNIQYF TGTGCCAGCAGTAATACCGGACAGAAAAACATTCAGTACTTC
TRBJ2-5 NA TRBD2 TRBV7-2 CASGFSRERIETQYF TGTGCCAGCGGCTTCTCGCGGGAGAGAATAGAGACCCAGTACTTC
TRBJ2-3 NA NA TRBV6-1 CASSRPEGRRTTDTQYF TGTGCCAGCAGTCGACCAGAAGGGCGGAGAACCACAGATACGCAGTATTTT
TRBJ1-5 NA TRBD1 TRBV6-2/TRBV6-3 CASSSVKTGIQPQHF TGTGCCAGCAGTTCTGTCAAGACAGGGATACAGCCCCAGCATTTT
TRBJ1-6 few NA TRBV20-1 CSARIDSLNSPLHF TGCAGTGCCAGAATCGACAGTCTAAATTCACCCCTCCACTTT
TRBJ2-6 NA NA TRBV10-3 CAISEGTRISGANVLTF TGTGCCATCAGTGAGGGAACTAGAATCTCTGGGGCCAACGTCCTGACTTTC
TRBJ2-7 few NA TRBV6-5 CASTLTAGATHEQYF TGTGCCAGCACCCTCACGGCAGGGGCGACCCACGAGCAGTACTTC
TRBJ1-2 NA NA TRBV27 CASSGTGTYGYTF TGTGCCAGCAGTGGTACCGGGACCTATGGCTACACCTTC
TRBJ2-7 few TRBD2 TRBV7-9 CASSSSLGREAGVLYEQYF TGTGCCAGCAGCTCCAGTCTGGGAAGAGAGGCGGGAGTCCTCTACGAGCAGTACTTC
TRBJ1-6 NA NA TRBV7-9 CASSPVAPDSPLHF TGTGCCAGCAGCCCTGTTGCCCCTGATTCACCCCTCCACTTT
TRBJ2-3 NA TRBD2 TRBV20-1 CSAITSAPTDTQYF TGCAGTGCTATAACTAGCGCGCCCACAGATACGCAGTATTTT
TRBJ2-7 NA NA TRBV20-1 CSAPWGYEQYF TGCAGTGCCCCCTGGGGATACGAGCAGTACTTC
TRBJ2-7 NA NA TRBV20-1 CSVPGLSRSYEQYF TGCAGTGTCCCGGGGCTCTCGCGCTCCTACGAGCAGTACTTC
TRBJ2-3 NA NA TRBV7-8 CASSWTRDTSSTDTQYF TGTGCCAGCAGCTGGACGAGGGACACCTCTAGCACAGATACGCAGTATTTT
TRBJ2-6 few NA TRBV7-3 CASSPDGALPYSGANALTF TGTGCCAGCAGCCCCGACGGAGCCCTACCCTACTCTGGGGCCAACGCCCTGACTTTC
TRBJ1-1 NA TRBD1 TRBV6-2/TRBV6-3 CASSYRPWRDRGSDTEAFF TGTGCCAGCAGTTACCGACCCTGGCGGGACAGGGGGTCGGACACTGAAGCTTTCTTT
TRBJ2-3 few TRBD2 TRBV7-6 CASSFWTSGSTDTQYF TGTGCCAGCAGCTTCTGGACTAGCGGTAGCACAGATACGCAGTATTTT
TRBJ1-1 few NA TRBV12-3/TRBV12-4 CASSPENQYTEAFF TGTGCCAGCAGTCCCGAGAATCAATACACTGAAGCTTTCTTT
TRBJ2-5 few NA TRBV12-3/TRBV12-4 CASSNDSDQETQYF TGTGCCAGCAGTAACGACTCAGACCAAGAGACCCAGTACTTC
TRBJ2-5 NA NA TRBV30 CAWSTAGPLGETQYF TGTGCCTGGAGCACGGCGGGACCGCTAGGGGAGACCCAGTACTTC
TRBJ1-1 NA NA TRBV2 CASSPIDRKAFF TGTGCCAGCAGCCCCATCGACAGAAAAGCTTTCTTT
TRBJ2-5 NA TRBD2 TRBV7-9 CASSKGLAGQETQYF TGTGCCAGCAGCAAGGGACTAGCGGGGCAAGAGACCCAGTACTTC
TRBJ2-7 NA NA TRBV7-9 CASSSGRDYEQSF TGTGCCAGCAGCTCGGGGAGAGACTACGAGCAGTCCTTC
TRBJ1-1 NA TRBD1 TRBV6-5 CASSDQRGRRAFF TGTGCCAGCAGTGATCAGAGGGGGCGTCGGGCTTTCTTT
TRBJ2-1 few NA TRBV4-3 CASSQDRGIYNEQFF TGCGCCAGCAGCCAAGATAGAGGGATTTACAATGAGCAGTTCTTC
TRBJ2-5 few TRBD2 TRBV7-8 CASSSPGTSGPVTQYF TGTGCCAGCAGCTCCCCCGGGACTAGCGGACCCGTGACCCAGTACTTC
TRBJ2-1 few TRBD2 TRBV19 CASSILKSGSSYNEQFF TGTGCCAGTAGTATCCTCAAGAGCGGGAGCTCCTACAATGAGCAGTTCTTC
TRBJ2-7 few NA TRBV6-5 CASRQGRKSYEQYF TGTGCCAGCAGACAGGGACGAAAGAGCTACGAGCAGTACTTC
TRBJ2-2 few NA TRBV7-2 CANSPGLDTGELFF TGTGCCAACTCACCAGGGCTGGACACCGGGGAGCTGTTTTTT
TRBJ2-7 NA TRBD2 TRBV2 CASRTSGTPYEQYF TGTGCCAGTAGGACTAGCGGTACCCCCTACGAGCAGTACTTC
TRBJ1-4 NA TRBD1 TRBV3-1 CASSLGGTGIKLFF TGTGCCAGCAGCCTCGGTGGGACAGGGATAAAACTGTTTTTT
TRBJ2-2 NA TRBD1 TRBV20-1 CSARPNRGNTGELFF TGCAGTGCTAGGCCAAACAGGGGAAACACCGGGGAGCTGTTTTTT
TRBJ2-1 NA TRBD1 TRBV9 CASSGFEGAYNEQFF TGTGCCAGCAGCGGGTTTGAGGGGGCATACAATGAGCAGTTCTTC
TRBJ2-5 NA NA TRBV4-3 CASSQDEGEETQYF TGCGCCAGCAGCCAAGACGAGGGGGAAGAGACCCAGTACTTC